Below are 30 T cell receptor beta chains sequenced from a single sample in a study of CDR3 diversity in severe acne. Via MiXCR, TCRdb re-called the PCR reads, giving one row per CDR3 protein. The table records roughly 93,000 distinct CDR3 sequences, about half of them present only once. Sequencing was performed on blood. The source is a male donor with severe acne vulgaris.

The gene calls are TRBV5-1 and TRBJ1-5; D is perhaps TRBD1 (5 bases). The V end was cut by 0 bases, the J end by 0 bases, with 10 bases between. CDR3 length: 16 residues. Germline lookup yields CDR1 SGHRS and CDR2 YFSETQ. CDR3 protein: CASSLVGTHSNQPQHF. CDR3 in DNA: TGCGCCAGCAGCTTGGTGGGGACCCATAGCAATCAGCCCCAGCATTTT.

This clonotype appeared a few times. This chain links TRBV29-1 with TRBJ2-7; 12 nucleotides line up with TRBD2. Germline CDR1 is SQVTM and CDR2 is ANQGSEA. The CDR3 runs 13 residues. V shed 4 bases and J 4 bases; nucleotides not matched to a gene: 2. The CDR3 nucleotides read TGCAGCGTTGGGACTAGCGGGACGTACGAGCAGTACTTC. As protein: CSVGTSGTYEQYF.

This clonotype was detected ten times or more. The gene calls are TRBV20-1 and TRBJ2-3, with D tentatively TRBD1 or TRBD2 (5 bases each). Germline V lookup: CDR1 DFQATT, CDR2 SNEGSKA (reference sequence). The CDR3 contains 15 residues. With 1 base removed from V and 1 base from J, the gap between germline ends came to 12 bases. The CDR3 is CSARVATARTDTQYF. In nucleotides, the CDR3 is TGCAGTGCTAGAGTAGCGACAGCCCGCACAGATACGCAGTATTTT.

This clonotype was seen repeatedly, ten times or more. J is TRBJ2-5 and V is TRBV9, with D perhaps matching TRBD1 (5 bases). The CDR3 sequence is 15 residues long. Germline V gene data show CDR1 as SGDLS and CDR2 as YYNGEE. V lost 0 bases, J lost 4 bases, and 13 bases lay in between. CDR3 sequence reads: CASSVVGERGETQYF. CDR3 sequence (DNA): TGTGCCAGCAGCGTAGTTGGGGAAAGGGGAGAGACCCAGTACTTC.

This rearrangement joins TRBV20-1 to TRBJ2-5; either TRBD1 or TRBD2 may fit D (5 bases each). Per germline, CDR1 DFQATT and CDR2 SNEGSKA (reference sequence). This CDR3 contains 13 residues. V lost 0 bases and J 10 bases, leaving 15 bases between the germline ends. The CDR3 region has the DNA TGCAGTGCTAGAGACCGGGGCTCTCTGTTCCAGTACTTC. It is translated as CSARDRGSLFQYF.

Ten or more counts support this clonotype. V usage is TRBV7-9 and J usage is TRBJ1-1; no definite D call. Trimming shortened V by 4 bases and J by 3 bases, and 18 bases separated the two germline ends. This CDR3 has 16 amino acids. The germline gives CDR1 SEHNR, CDR2 FQNEAQ (reference sequence). CDR3 nucleotides: TGTGCCAGCAGCTCGCCCGGAAGGGTGAAGGACACTGAAGCTTTCTTT. It codes for CASSSPGRVKDTEAFF.

The chain joins TRBV29-1 to TRBJ2-7, with D uncertain. The V gene lost 2 bases and the J gene lost 3 bases, with 17 bases spanning the gap. The germline V gene encodes CDR1 SQVTM and CDR2 ANQGSEA. The length of the CDR3 is 15 residues. This CDR3 reads CSVEKGTRRNYEQYF. The DNA for the CDR3 is TGCAGCGTTGAAAAGGGAACGCGTCGAAACTACGAGCAGTACTTC.

In this sample, this clonotype turned up a few times. This chain links TRBV7-2 with TRBJ2-3; maybe TRBD2 (5 bases). V was clipped by 5 bases and J by 1 base, with 13 bases between them. The CDR3 runs to 15 residues. Per germline, CDR1 SGHTA and CDR2 FQGNSA. The CDR3 sequence: CASSPGETGTDTQYF. CDR3 nucleotide sequence: TGTGCCAGCAGCCCCGGGGAGACTGGCACAGATACGCAGTATTTT.

This clonotype was detected only a few times. V and J are TRBV7-2 and TRBJ2-7; tentatively, D is TRBD1 (6 bases). Trimming left V 5 bases short and J 0 bases short, with 11 bases between. Germline loops: CDR1 SGHTA, CDR2 FQGNSA. The CDR3 has 14 amino acids. CDR3 sequence: CASSPRDNSYEQYF. DNA for the CDR3: TGTGCCAGCAGCCCCCGGGACAACTCCTACGAGCAGTACTTC.

V gene TRBV2 combines with J gene TRBJ2-5; 7 bases agree with TRBD2. From germline, CDR1 is SNHLY and CDR2 FYNNEI. The CDR3 length is 15 residues. The V and J ends lost 6 bases and 1 base, in that order; junction bases with no gene match: 8. Here the CDR3 DNA reads TGTGCCAGCAGCTATGGGGGGGATCCCCAAGAGACCCAGTACTTC. Protein sequence: CASSYGGDPQETQYF.

About this clonotype: A much larger clone differs by one base, so this may be a read error. The chain links TRBV19 to TRBJ2-5, with a tentative D call TRBD1 (6 bases). The CDR3 has 15 amino acids. CDR1 and CDR2 from the germline V gene are LNHDA and SQIVND (reference sequence). The CDR3 DNA reads TGTACCAGTAGTATAGGTGGGGGCTGGTTGGAGACCCAGTACTTC. It yields the protein CTSSIGGGWLETQYF. The entire variable domain, with the rest obtained from reference TRBV19 and TRBJ2-5, is as follows: DGGITQSPKYLFRKEGQNVTLSCEQNLNHDAMYWYRQDPGQGLRLIYYSQIVNDFQKGDIAEGYSVSREKKESFPLTVTSAQKNPTAFYLCTSSIGGGWLETQYFGPGTRLLVL.

This clonotype was recorded many times. The gene calls are TRBV5-6 and TRBJ2-3, with D unresolved. The CDR3 is made up of 13 amino acids. The V and J ends lost 1 base and 1 base respectively, with 4 bases between them. Germline loops: CDR1 SGHDT, CDR2 YYEEEE. CDR3 nucleotide sequence: TGTGCCAGCAGCTTGCCAGGCACAGATACGCAGTATTTT. Protein: CASSLPGTDTQYF.

The V call is TRBV6-5, the J call TRBJ1-1; D remains unclear. The CDR3 sequence is 13 residues long. V lost 2 bases to trimming and J lost 6 bases, with 10 bases between them. Germline-derived CDR1 and CDR2 are MNHEY and SVGAGI. CDR3 residues: CASSYVRAAEAFF. Here the CDR3 DNA reads TGTGCCAGCAGTTACGTCCGGGCCGCTGAAGCTTTCTTT.

To note about this clonotype: Given a much more abundant clone one base away, this may be a read error. The chain carries TRBV9 and TRBJ2-7; D is tentatively TRBD1 or TRBD2 (5 bases each). The CDR3 runs to 14 residues. Trimming took 7 bases from V and 2 from J, leaving 16 bases between them. In germline, CDR1 is SGDLS, CDR2 YYNGEE. The chain's CDR3 is CASCGRDLTYEQYF. In nucleotides, the CDR3 is TGTGCCAGCTGCGGCCGGGACCTCACCTACGAGCAGTACTTC.

This clonotype came up many times. This chain connects TRBV10-1 to TRBJ2-1; D might be TRBD2 (7 bases). The CDR3 runs to 14 residues. CDR1 and CDR2 from the germline V gene are WNHNN and SYGVQD (reference sequence). The ends were cut back, 7 bases at V and 8 bases at J, with 18 bases in the middle. The CDR3 bases are TGCGCCAGCAAAGTGGGGCGGGGGCCGGATGAGCAGTTCTTC. Residues: CASKVGRGPDEQFF.

As regards this clonotype: At one end, the junction sequence differs from germline, possibly due to a read error. The genes are TRBV2 and TRBJ2-2; D is possibly TRBD1 or TRBD2 (6 bases each). This CDR3 is built from 16 residues. Looked up from germline, CDR1 is SNHLY and CDR2 is FYNNEI. CDR3 sequence: CASCHHEGSGAGKLFF. CDR3 bases: TGTGCCAGCTGCCACCACGAGGGTTCGGGGGCCGGGAAGCTGTTTTTT.

The gene calls are TRBV7-9 and TRBJ2-7; D not resolved. The V and J ends lost 5 bases and 3 bases respectively, with 11 bases between them. The CDR3 has 13 amino acids. Germline CDR1 SEHNR, CDR2 FQNEAQ (reference sequence). The CDR3 bases are TGTGCCAGCAGCCGTTCTATGGGCTACGAGCAGTACTTC. Residues: CASSRSMGYEQYF.

This clonotype was detected ten times or more. The V and J genes are TRBV28 and TRBJ2-1; D not certain. The CDR3 contains 16 residues. Germline CDR1 is MDHEN and CDR2 is SYDVKM. V was cut by 7 bases and J by 1 base, with 17 bases left in between. The CDR3 nucleotides are TGTGCCAGCACCACAATCAGCTTAGATTCCTACAATGAGCAGTTCTTC. This translates into CASTTISLDSYNEQFF. Supplemented by reference TRBV28 and TRBJ2-1, the full variable domain reads DVKVTQSSRYLVKRTGEKVFLECVQDMDHENMFWYRQDPGLGLRLIYFSYDVKMKEKGDIPEGYSVSREKKERFSLILESASTNQTSMYLCASTTISLDSYNEQFFGPGTRLTVL.

The J gene is TRBJ2-5, the V gene TRBV15, with D uncertain. The CDR3 sequence is 14 residues long. The V gene's germline CDR1 is LNHNV and CDR2 YYDKDF (reference sequence). Trimming cost V 1 base and J 1 base, with 7 bases left between them. The CDR3 region is CATSRVRIQETQYF. For the CDR3, the DNA is TGTGCCACCAGCAGAGTCCGGATCCAAGAGACCCAGTACTTC.

This clonotype was picked up many times. The gene calls are TRBV24-1 and TRBJ2-1; a possible D gene is TRBD1 (6 bases). This CDR3 comprises 13 residues. Germline-derived CDR1 and CDR2 are KGHDR and SFDVKD. V lost 4 bases to trimming and J lost 7 bases, with 10 bases between them. CDR3 sequence: CATSEPGQNEQFF. Here the CDR3 DNA reads TGTGCCACCAGTGAACCCGGACAGAATGAGCAGTTCTTC.

The genes are TRBV19 and TRBJ2-1, with 13 bases matching TRBD2. The CDR3 covers 16 residues. CDR1 is LNHDA and CDR2 is SQIVND in the germline V gene (reference sequence). Losses at the gene ends were 5 bases for V and 6 bases for J; bases not matched to a gene: 7. CDR3 nucleotides: TGTGCCAGTAGTGGAGGGACTAGCGGGATCTGCAATGAGCAGTTCTTC. It codes for CASSGGTSGICNEQFF.

With regard to this clonotype: At one end the junction does not follow the germline gene, possibly because of a read error. The CDR3 DNA reads as TGTGCCAGCAGTTTACAGGGGGATGAATCCTATGAGCAGTACTTC. It codes for CASSLQGDESYEQYF. The gene calls are TRBV11-2 and TRBJ2-7, with 8 bases matching TRBD1. Germline lookup yields CDR1 SGHAT and CDR2 FQNNGV. The CDR3 covers 15 residues.

The chain has TRBV12-3 or TRBV12-4 and TRBJ2-5, with 7 bases identical to TRBD1. The J segment lost 5 bases and the V segment lost 1 base, leaving 4 bases of the junction unmatched. This CDR3 region has 14 residues. The DNA of the CDR3 is TGTGCCAGCAGTTTAGGCAGGGGGTGGGAGACCCAGTACTTC. Its protein product is CASSLGRGWETQYF.

This clonotype came up a few times. The chain recombines TRBV12-5 with TRBJ1-2; 12 bases match TRBD1. Germline V gene data show CDR1 as LGHNT and CDR2 as FRNRAP. V lost 3 bases and J lost 8; bases outside the gene matches: 10. The CDR3 has 16 amino acids. CDR3 region: CASGFTPGTGGGGYTF. CDR3 bases: TGTGCTAGTGGTTTTACACCCGGGACAGGGGGCGGCGGCTACACCTTC.

This clonotype came up many times. This chain joins TRBV7-8 and TRBJ2-1; 10 bases are shared with TRBD2. Germline V gene lookup returns CDR1 SGHVS and CDR2 FQNEAQ. CDR3 length: 16 amino acids. The trim removed 2 bases at V and 7 bases at J, leaving 8 bases unmatched. The CDR3 DNA reads TGTGCCAGCAGCTTATCCCTAGCGGGAGTGGGTAATGAGCAGTTCTTC. Translation: CASSLSLAGVGNEQFF. Looking up the rest from reference TRBV7-8 and TRBJ2-1 gives the full variable domain: GAGVSQSPRYKVAKRGQDVALRCDPISGHVSLFWYQQALGQGPEFLTYFQNEAQLDKSGLPSDRFFAERPEGSVSTLKIQRTQQEDSAVYLCASSLSLAGVGNEQFFGPGTRLTVL.

The chain combines TRBV28 with TRBJ2-7; perhaps TRBD1 as D (6 bases). Trimming took 4 bases from V and 5 from J, leaving 9 bases between them. This CDR3 is 12 amino acids long. Germline V gene lookup returns CDR1 MDHEN and CDR2 SYDVKM. The CDR3 reads CASSWDKHEQYV. The CDR3 DNA reads TGTGCCAGCAGTTGGGACAAGCACGAGCAGTACGTC.

This clonotype was counted many times. The gene calls are TRBV29-1 and TRBJ2-7; possible D gene TRBD2, 6 bases. Germline lookup yields CDR1 SQVTM and CDR2 ANQGSEA. The CDR3 loop spans 14 amino acids. Trimming cost V 6 bases and J 0 bases, with 15 bases left between them. The CDR3 is CSVRDEGNSYEQYF. Written as DNA, the CDR3 is TGCAGCGTGCGGGACGAGGGCAACTCCTACGAGCAGTACTTC.

As regards this clonotype: This is likely a read error, given that the CDR3 carries no conserved phenylalanine or tryptophan at its end. The chain combines TRBV10-2 with TRBJ2-1; 8 bases line up with TRBD2. CDR1 and CDR2 (germline): WSHSY, SAAADI. The CDR3 covers 17 residues. The CDR3 sequence is CTSSEPRMGLDYNEQFL. In DNA, the CDR3 is TGCACCAGCAGTGAGCCGAGGATGGGACTAGACTACAATGAGCAGTTCCTC.

The chain joins TRBV18 to TRBJ2-5; 9 nucleotides agree with TRBD1. This CDR3 region has 14 residues. The V gene's germline CDR1 is KGHSH and CDR2 LQKENI. The J segment lost 3 bases and the V segment lost 3 bases, leaving 2 bases of the junction unmatched. The CDR3: CASSPGQGKETQYF. The CDR3, as DNA: TGTGCCAGCTCACCGGGACAGGGTAAAGAGACCCAGTACTTC.

This clonotype was observed many times. The V gene is TRBV7-9, the J gene TRBJ1-4, with D uncertain. The V end was cut by 3 bases, the J end by 7 bases, with 3 bases between. The CDR3 runs to 11 residues. The germline CDR1 and CDR2 sequences are SEHNR and FQNEAQ (reference sequence). The CDR3 spells CASSLREKLFF. CDR3 DNA sequence: TGTGCCAGCAGCTTGCGTGAAAAACTGTTTTTT.